The 14 T cell receptor beta chains reported below all come from one sample, sequenced in a study of T cells in Graves' hyperthyroidism and ophthalmopathy. Researchers amplified the TCR beta CDR3 regions from RNA transcripts. First-round RT-PCR of the TCR CDR3 relied on the HTBI primer set. TCRdb recomputed calls from the multiplex PCR reads with MiXCR, one row per CDR3 protein. The profile shows about 380,000 distinct CDR3 sequences, about 18% of them singletons. Specimen: blood. The receptors originated from a man between 18 and 35 years old with Graves' ophthalmopathy.

This clonotype has at least ten counts. The chain combines TRBV28 with TRBJ2-7; tentatively, D is TRBD2 (5 bases). Germline V gene lookup returns CDR1 MDHEN and CDR2 SYDVKM. V was clipped by 3 bases and J by 3 bases, with 12 bases between them. CDR3 size: 14 residues. In DNA, the CDR3 is TGTGCCAGCAGTTTGGAGGCAGAGCTCTACGAGCAGTACTTC. It specifies CASSLEAELYEQYF.

This clonotype came up many times. This rearrangement joins TRBV3-1 to TRBJ2-5, with 7 positions matching TRBD2. Trimming took 4 bases from V and 5 from J; bases not matched to a gene: 10. Germline CDR1 and CDR2: LGHDT and YNNKEL (reference sequence). CDR3 length: 15 residues. CDR3 in amino acids: CASSPRGEGWETQYF. The CDR3 bases are TGTGCCAGCAGCCCCCGGGGGGAGGGATGGGAGACCCAGTACTTC.

This clonotype came up many times. This chain uses TRBV7-2 with TRBJ1-4, with TRBD1 matching over 8 bases. The trim removed 1 base at V and 8 bases at J, leaving 6 bases unmatched. From germline, CDR1 is SGHTA and CDR2 FQGNSA. CDR3 length equals 15 residues. CDR3 sequence: CASSLERDRWEKLFF. As DNA, the CDR3 is TGTGCCAGCAGCTTAGAGCGGGACAGGTGGGAAAAACTGTTTTTT.

This clonotype was counted between two and nine times. Compared with germline, one end of the junction differs, possibly owing to a read error. The chain is built from TRBV11-2 and TRBJ2-5; 15 nucleotides agree with TRBD2. Germline V gene sequence: CDR1 SGHAT, CDR2 FQNNGV. CDR3 size: 18 residues. CDR3 coding DNA: TGCGCCAGCAGCTTCGGACTAGCGGGGGGGCCCATGGAGGAGACCCAGTACTTC. Translation: CASSFGLAGGPMEETQYF.

The gene calls are TRBV24-1 and TRBJ2-7, with 7 nucleotides matching TRBD2. The CDR3 is 15 residues long. J gave up 0 bases and V 4 bases, and 5 bases lay outside the gene matches. The germline V gene encodes CDR1 KGHDR and CDR2 SFDVKD. CDR3 region: CATSEPASGSYEQYF. In nucleotides, the CDR3 is TGTGCCACCAGTGAGCCGGCTAGCGGCTCCTACGAGCAGTACTTC.

This clonotype occurred many times. The chain is built from TRBV6-1 and TRBJ1-5; weak D call: TRBD1 (5 bases). Germline V gene data show CDR1 as MNHNS and CDR2 as SASEGT. CDR3 length equals 13 residues. Trimming cost V 5 bases and J 7 bases, with 12 bases left between them. CDR3 DNA sequence: TGTGCCAGCAGTACAGAAAGGGGACAGCCCCAGCATTTT. Protein sequence: CASSTERGQPQHF.

The V call is TRBV19, the J call TRBJ1-2, with D possibly matching TRBD1 (6 bases). The CDR3 is 15 amino acids. Trimming pared 5 bases from V and 8 bases from J, leaving 21 bases between. Germline V gene lookup returns CDR1 LNHDA and CDR2 SQIVND (reference sequence). CDR3 region: CASSSWTADVGGYTF. In DNA form, the CDR3 reads TGTGCCAGTAGTTCCTGGACAGCCGACGTGGGAGGCTACACCTTC.

A few counts support this clonotype. J is TRBJ2-1 and V is TRBV4-1; no reliable D call. CDR3 length equals 11 residues. Per the germline V gene, CDR1 is MGHRA and CDR2 is YSYEKL. V was cut by 3 bases and J by 11 bases, with 8 bases left in between. The DNA for the CDR3 is TGCGCCAGCAGCCACACCGGTAAGCAGTTCTTC. It specifies CASSHTGKQFF.

This clonotype was picked up a small number of times. This chain links TRBV5-1 with TRBJ2-2; D uncertain. V gave up 2 bases and J gave up 3 bases, with 14 bases separating them. The CDR3 is made up of 16 amino acids. CDR1 and CDR2 from the germline V gene are SGHRS and YFSETQ. The CDR3 DNA is TGCGCCAGCAGCTTCTTCGGTATCGAGGACACCGGGGAGCTGTTTTTT. Its translation is CASSFFGIEDTGELFF.

This clonotype was detected only a few times. The V call is TRBV13, the J call TRBJ2-3, with TRBD2 matching over 13 bases. Trimming at V came to 5 bases and at J to 6 bases, leaving 5 bases not matched to a gene. Germline CDR1 PRHDT, CDR2 FYEKMQ (reference sequence). The CDR3 is 15 residues long. This CDR3 reads CASSTWTSGGDTQYF. CDR3 nucleotide sequence: TGTGCCAGCAGCACCTGGACTAGCGGGGGCGATACGCAGTATTTT.

This sequence joins TRBV6-1 and TRBJ1-1; D is unresolved. Deletions cut 6 bases from V and 3 bases from J, with 20 bases between. This CDR3 contains 16 residues. Germline V gene data show CDR1 as MNHNS and CDR2 as SASEGT. CDR3 protein: CASSNMGQTVDTEAFF. CDR3 DNA sequence: TGTGCCAGCAGCAACATGGGCCAGACGGTAGACACTGAAGCTTTCTTT.

On this clonotype itself: A much larger clone lies one base from this, so it may be a read error. As DNA, the CDR3 is TGTACCAGCAGCAGTTGGGCAACTAATGAAAAACTGTTTTTT. Translating it yields CTSSSWATNEKLFF. The chain links TRBV3-1 to TRBJ1-4; no clear D gene. The CDR3 contains 14 residues. The germline gives CDR1 LGHDT, CDR2 YNNKEL (reference sequence). The full variable domain, completed using reference TRBV3-1 and TRBJ1-4, is DTAVSQTPKYLVTQMGNDKSIKCEQNLGHDTMYWYKQDSKKFLKIMFSYNNKELIINETVPNRFSPKSPDKAHLNLHINSLELGDSAVYFCTSSSWATNEKLFFGSGTQLSVL.

The rearrangement joins TRBV7-9 to TRBJ2-1; 15 bases are a match to TRBD2. This CDR3 has 17 residues. V dropped 5 bases and J dropped 9; count of bases not matched to a gene: 11. In germline, CDR1 is SEHNR, CDR2 FQNEAQ (reference sequence). In nucleotides, the CDR3 is TGTGCCAGCAGCCAAGGCGGGACTAGCGGGGGGCGGGGTGAGCAGTTCTTC. Its protein is CASSQGGTSGGRGEQFF. The full variable domain, in which reference TRBV7-9 and TRBJ2-1 provide the parts outside the CDR3, is DTGVSQNPRHKITKRGQNVTFRCDPISEHNRLYWYRQTLGQGPEFLTYFQNEAQLEKSRLLSDRFSAERPKGSFSTLEIQRTEQGDSAMYLCASSQGGTSGGRGEQFFGPGTRLTVL.

On this clonotype itself: A much larger clonotype is one base distant, so this may be a read error. The V call is TRBV6-2 or TRBV6-3, the J call TRBJ1-2; D ambiguous. This CDR3 contains 13 residues. Germline V gives CDR1 MNHEY, CDR2 SVGEGT. V was shortened by 2 bases and J by 4 bases, with 8 bases between the two germline ends. The CDR3 loop reads CASSYPNGYGYTF. The CDR3 DNA sequence: TGTGCCAGCAGTTACCCGAACGGCTATGGCTACACCTTC.